Following are 2 T cell receptor beta chains from one sample sequenced in a study of blood T cell repertoires in COVID-19. Repertoires were generated with immunoSEQ multiplex PCR, while TCRdb's copy carries only in-frame clones and drops some. In the table there are a few hundred thousand clones, 80% to 90% of which are singletons. What was sequenced was peripheral blood. The receptors shown here come from a middle-aged man who had recovered from COVID-19.

The rearrangement links TRBV28 to TRBJ1-4; 9 bases are a match to TRBD1. The CDR3 length is 15 residues. V shed 7 bases, J shed 3 bases, and the junction held 6 bases outside the gene matches. Looked up from germline, CDR1 is MDHEN and CDR2 is SYDVKM. CDR3 nucleotide sequence: TGTGCCAGCAAAACAGGGGGCCTCCCTAATGAAAAACTGTTTTTT. This gives the protein CASKTGGLPNEKLFF.

V and J are TRBV28 and TRBJ1-2; 7 bases agree with TRBD1. V dropped 4 bases and J dropped 1; count of bases not matched to a gene: 9. This CDR3 is built from 16 residues. Germline CDR1 reads MDHEN; CDR2 reads SYDVKM. The CDR3 loop is CASSSRGRSLNYGYTF. The CDR3 coding sequence is TGTGCCAGCAGTTCGAGGGGGCGCTCCCTTAACTATGGCTACACCTTC.